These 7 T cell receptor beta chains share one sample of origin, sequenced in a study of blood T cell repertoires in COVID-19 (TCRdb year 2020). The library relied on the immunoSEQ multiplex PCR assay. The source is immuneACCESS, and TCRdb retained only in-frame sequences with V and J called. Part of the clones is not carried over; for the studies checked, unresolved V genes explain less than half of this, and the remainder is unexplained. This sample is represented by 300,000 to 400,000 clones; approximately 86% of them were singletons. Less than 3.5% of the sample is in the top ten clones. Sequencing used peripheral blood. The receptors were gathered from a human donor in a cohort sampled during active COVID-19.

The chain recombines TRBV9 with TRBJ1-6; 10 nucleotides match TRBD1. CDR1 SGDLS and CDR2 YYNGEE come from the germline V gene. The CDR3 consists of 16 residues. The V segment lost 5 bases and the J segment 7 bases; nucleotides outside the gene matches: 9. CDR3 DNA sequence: TGTGCCAGCAGTCCCGACAGGGGGCGGGAGAATTCACCCCTCCACTTT. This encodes CASSPDRGRENSPLHF.

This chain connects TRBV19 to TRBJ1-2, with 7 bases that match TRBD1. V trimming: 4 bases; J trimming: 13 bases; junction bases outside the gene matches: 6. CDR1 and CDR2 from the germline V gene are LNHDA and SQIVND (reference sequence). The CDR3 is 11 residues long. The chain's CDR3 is CASSTRTGLTF. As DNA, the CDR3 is TGTGCCAGTAGTACCCGGACAGGACTCACCTTC.

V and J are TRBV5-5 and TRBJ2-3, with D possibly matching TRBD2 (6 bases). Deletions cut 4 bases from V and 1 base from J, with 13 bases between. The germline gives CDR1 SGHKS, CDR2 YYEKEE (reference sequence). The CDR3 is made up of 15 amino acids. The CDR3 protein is CASSGTHSGTDTQYF. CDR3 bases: TGTGCCAGCAGCGGGACTCACTCCGGCACAGATACGCAGTATTTT.

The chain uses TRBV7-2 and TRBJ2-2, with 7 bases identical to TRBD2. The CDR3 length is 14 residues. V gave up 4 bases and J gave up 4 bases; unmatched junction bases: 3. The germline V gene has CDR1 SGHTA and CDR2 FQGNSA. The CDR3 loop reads CASSWGGSTGELFF. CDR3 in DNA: TGTGCCAGCAGCTGGGGGGGAAGCACCGGGGAGCTGTTTTTT.

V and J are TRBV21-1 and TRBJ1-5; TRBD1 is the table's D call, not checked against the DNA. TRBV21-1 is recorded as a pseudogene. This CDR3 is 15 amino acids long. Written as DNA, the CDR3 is TGTGCCAGCATGGGGCCAGGGGGTCACAATCAGCCCCAGCATTTT. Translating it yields CASMGPGGHNQPQHF.

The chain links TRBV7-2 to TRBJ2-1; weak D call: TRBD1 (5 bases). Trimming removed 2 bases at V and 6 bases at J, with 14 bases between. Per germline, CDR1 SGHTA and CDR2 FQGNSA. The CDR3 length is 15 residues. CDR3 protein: CASSLRTQVINEQFF. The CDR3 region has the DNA TGTGCCAGCAGCTTACGTACACAGGTTATCAATGAGCAGTTCTTC.

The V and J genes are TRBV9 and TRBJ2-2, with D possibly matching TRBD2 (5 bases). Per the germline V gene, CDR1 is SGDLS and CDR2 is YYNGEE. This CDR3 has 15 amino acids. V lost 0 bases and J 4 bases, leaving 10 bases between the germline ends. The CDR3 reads CASSVVPSPTGELFF. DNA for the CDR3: TGTGCCAGCAGCGTAGTCCCTAGCCCCACCGGGGAGCTGTTTTTT.